Shown below are 9 T cell receptor beta chains from a single sample sequenced in a study of graft-versus-host responses after intestinal transplantation. Generated by immunoSEQ multiplex PCR, the TCRdb table keeps only in-frame clones and is missing some. The repertoire consists of tens of thousands of clones, with around nine tenths occurring once and the leading ten covering 5% to 6.5%. These TCRs' antigens remain unknown. Source: unstimulated CD8+ T cells sorted from spleen or lymph node cells, taken before intestinal transplant. The receptors originated from a human donor who received an intestinal transplant.

The chain couples TRBV4-3 to TRBJ1-2, with 8 bases matching TRBD1. The CDR3 totals 11 residues. Germline-derived CDR1 and CDR2 are LGHNA and YSLEER. Unmatched junction bases numbered 1, after V lost 0 bases and J lost 13 bases. CDR3 sequence (DNA): TGCGCCAGCAGCCAAGATCAGGGGGCCACCTTC. This translates into CASSQDQGATF.

The V and J genes are TRBV7-3 and TRBJ1-5; TRBD1 aligns across 7 bases. The CDR3 is made up of 24 amino acids. V lost 1 base, J lost 0 bases, and 27 bases stayed unmatched. Germline lookup yields CDR1 SGHTA and CDR2 FQGTGA. The CDR3 DNA sequence: TGTGCCAGCAGCTTAAAGCGGGAGCAACGACAGGGAGGCGCCCCAACCTATAGCAATCAGCCCCAGCATTTT. Protein sequence: CASSLKREQRQGGAPTYSNQPQHF.

This chain joins TRBV10-3 and TRBJ2-7; TRBD2 matches at 9 bases. This CDR3 region has 13 residues. Trimming took 8 bases from V and 2 from J; bases not matched to a gene: 4. CDR1 is ENHRY, CDR2 SYGVKD, per germline. The CDR3 loop is CAISASGTYEQYF. Here the CDR3 DNA reads TGTGCCATCTCGGCTAGCGGGACCTACGAGCAGTACTTC.

The V gene is TRBV7-9, the J gene TRBJ1-1; D perhaps matches TRBD1 (6 bases). V shed 6 bases and J shed 3 bases, with 14 bases lying between them. The CDR3 consists of 14 residues. Germline V gene lookup returns CDR1 SEHNR and CDR2 FQNEAQ (reference sequence). CDR3 region: CASSSGTSDTEAFF. CDR3 bases: TGTGCCAGCAGTTCCGGGACAAGCGACACTGAAGCTTTCTTT.

This CDR3 is CASSLGWSLETQYF. CDR3 in DNA: TGTGCCAGCAGCTTGGGTTGGAGTCTGGAGACCCAGTACTTC. The V gene is TRBV7-6, the J gene TRBJ2-5; D uncertain. CDR3 size: 14 residues. The germline CDR1 and CDR2 sequences are SGHVS and FNYEAQ. Trimming left V 3 bases short and J 5 bases short, with 13 bases between.

This chain joins TRBV6-5 and TRBJ1-5; D not certain. The V end lost 5 bases, the J end lost 3 bases, and 14 bases lay between the germline ends. The CDR3 length is 15 residues. CDR1 is MNHEY and CDR2 is SVGAGI in the germline V gene. DNA of the CDR3: TGTGCCAGCAGTGTGGCTAACTGGAACAATCAGCCCCAGCATTTT. Translation gives CASSVANWNNQPQHF.

The chain carries TRBV7-2 and TRBJ1-5; tentative D call: TRBD1 (6 bases). V lost 4 bases and J lost 3, with 19 bases in between. Germline V gene sequence: CDR1 SGHTA, CDR2 FQGNSA. The CDR3 sequence is 17 residues long. CDR3 bases: TGTGCCAGCAGCTCAGACCAAATGACAGGTTTCAATCAGCCCCAGCATTTT. It yields the protein CASSSDQMTGFNQPQHF.

The chain joins TRBV13 to TRBJ2-1, with 10 bases lining up with TRBD2. Trimming cost V 5 bases and J 4 bases; bases outside gene matches: 8. Germline-derived CDR1 and CDR2 are PRHDT and FYEKMQ (reference sequence). The CDR3 is 16 residues long. The CDR3 loop reads CASSPPSGGAYNEQFF. As DNA, the CDR3 is TGTGCCAGCAGCCCCCCTAGCGGGGGCGCTTACAATGAGCAGTTCTTC.

V and J are TRBV6-5 and TRBJ1-6; D is possibly TRBD1 (6 bases). V dropped 7 bases and J dropped 8 bases, with 15 bases sitting between them. Per germline, CDR1 MNHEY and CDR2 SVGAGI. The CDR3 totals 14 residues. The CDR3 protein is CASNHREGDSPLHF. CDR3 DNA sequence: TGTGCCAGCAATCACAGGGAAGGAGATTCACCCCTCCACTTT.